Shown below are 31 T cell receptor beta chains from a single sample sequenced in a study of shared clonotypes between healthy human individuals. The table came from immunoSEQ multiplex PCR; TCRdb's copy has only in-frame clones and leaves some out. The sample holds nearly 1,000,000 clones, around three quarters seen once. Sequenced: memory CD4+ T cells sorted from blood. Subset defined: CD45RA-negative fraction. These receptors came from a young man in good health.

The genes are TRBV4-3 and TRBJ1-2; D ambiguous. Trimming stripped 0 bases from V and 7 bases from J, with 12 bases between. The CDR3 contains 14 residues. Germline CDR1 LGHNA, CDR2 YSLEER. The CDR3 spells CASSQDLRDGGYTF. CDR3 coding DNA: TGCGCCAGCAGCCAAGATCTCCGGGATGGTGGCTACACCTTC.

The chain is built from TRBV5-4 and TRBJ2-3; 9 bases agree with TRBD1. The germline V gene has CDR1 SGHNT and CDR2 YYREEE (reference sequence). This CDR3 has 16 residues. V shed 2 bases and J 1 base; nucleotides not matched to a gene: 5. The chain's CDR3 is CASSLGTGLGTDTQYF. The DNA for the CDR3 is TGTGCCAGCAGCTTAGGGACAGGGCTGGGCACAGATACGCAGTATTTT.

The V call is TRBV7-8, the J call TRBJ2-7; 8 positions match TRBD1. After removal of 5 bases from V and 6 bases from J, the junction contained 12 bases not matched to a gene. CDR3 length: 15 residues. Germline V gene lookup returns CDR1 SGHVS and CDR2 FQNEAQ. The CDR3 coding sequence is TGTGCCAGCAGCCTAAAAAGACAGGGGATAGCCGAGCAGTACTTC. Protein sequence: CASSLKRQGIAEQYF. Full variable domain (missing parts from reference TRBV7-8 and TRBJ2-7): GAGVSQSPRYKVAKRGQDVALRCDPISGHVSLFWYQQALGQGPEFLTYFQNEAQLDKSGLPSDRFFAERPEGSVSTLKIQRTQQEDSAVYLCASSLKRQGIAEQYFGPGTRLTVT.

The genes are TRBV15 and TRBJ1-1; the D is unclear. This CDR3 region has 13 residues. Germline lookup yields CDR1 LNHNV and CDR2 YYDKDF (reference sequence). Deletions cut 1 base from V and 5 bases from J, with 8 bases between. CDR3 residues: CATSRGLGTEAFF. DNA for the CDR3: TGTGCCACCAGCAGAGGGTTGGGGACTGAAGCTTTCTTT.

V is TRBV28 and J is TRBJ1-1; D is perhaps TRBD1 (5 bases). V lost 3 bases and J 4 bases, leaving 12 bases between the germline ends. The CDR3 extends over 14 amino acids. Germline assignment: CDR1 MDHEN and CDR2 SYDVKM. The CDR3 sequence: CASSLDKGATEAFF. The CDR3 DNA reads as TGTGCCAGCAGTTTGGACAAGGGAGCCACTGAAGCTTTCTTT.

This chain connects TRBV6-1 to TRBJ1-2, with 9 positions matching TRBD1. Germline loops: CDR1 MNHNS, CDR2 SASEGT. V lost 1 base to trimming and J lost 7 bases; unmatched junction nucleotides: 7. The CDR3 extends over 15 amino acids. In DNA, the CDR3 is TGTGCCAGCAGTGAAGTTACAGGGGGCATTACTGGCTACACCTTC. This encodes CASSEVTGGITGYTF.

The chain carries TRBV2 and TRBJ1-2; D not certain. The CDR3 has 12 amino acids. CDR1 and CDR2 (germline): SNHLY, FYNNEI. V lost 10 bases, J lost 3 bases, and 12 bases lay in between. The CDR3 DNA reads as TGTGCCACCGCAGCCGGTCACTATGGCTACACCTTC. Translated: CATAAGHYGYTF. The complete variable domain, with remaining parts taken from reference TRBV2 and TRBJ1-2, reads EPEVTQTPSHQVTQMGQEVILRCVPISNHLYFYWYRQILGQKVEFLVSFYNNEISEKSEIFDDQFSVERPDGSNFTLKIRSTKLEDSAMYFCATAAGHYGYTFGSGTRLTVV.

The V gene is TRBV4-2, the J gene TRBJ2-7; the D is unclear. Germline V gives CDR1 LGHNA, CDR2 YNFKEQ. This CDR3 has 12 amino acids. V dropped 3 bases and J dropped 6 bases, with 9 bases sitting between them. CDR3 in amino acids: CASSHERSEQYF. CDR3 in DNA: TGTGCCAGCAGCCATGAAAGAAGCGAGCAGTACTTC.

V gene TRBV28 combines with J gene TRBJ2-3, with TRBD2 matching over 7 bases. This CDR3 contains 14 residues. Trimming removed 8 bases from V and 2 bases from J; junction bases left unmatched: 7. Germline V gene lookup returns CDR1 MDHEN and CDR2 SYDVKM. CDR3 region: CASGGGPNTDTQYF. The CDR3 region has the DNA TGTGCCAGCGGGGGAGGGCCGAACACAGATACGCAGTATTTT.

The chain employs TRBV30 and TRBJ2-5; D remains ambiguous. CDR1 and CDR2 (germline): GTSNPN, SVGIG (reference sequence). Deletions cut 0 bases from V and 2 bases from J, with 7 bases between. This CDR3 spans 13 amino acids. Written as DNA, the CDR3 is TGTGCCTGGAGTGTTGACTTTCAAGAGACCCAGTACTTC. It translates to CAWSVDFQETQYF.

This clone was counted only a few times. This chain links TRBV7-2 with TRBJ1-5; 8 bases fit TRBD1. Germline CDR1 and CDR2: SGHTA and FQGNSA. V was clipped by 5 bases and J by 7 bases; unmatched bases: 4. The CDR3 is 13 residues long. Here the CDR3 DNA reads TGTGCCAGCAGCGCACGACAGGGGCAGCCCCAGCATTTT. Its protein is CASSARQGQPQHF.

This clone has only one observation. CDR3 nucleotides: TGTGCCATCAGTGCGGGGTACAATGAGCAGTTCTTC. Translated: CAISAGYNEQFF. The chain employs TRBV10-3 and TRBJ2-1; possibly TRBD2 for D (5 bases). This CDR3 is built from 12 residues. CDR1 is ENHRY and CDR2 is SYGVKD in the germline V gene. V lost 4 bases and J 4 bases, leaving 5 bases between the germline ends.

V and J are TRBV10-3 and TRBJ1-5; 10 nucleotides agree with TRBD1. Per the germline V gene, CDR1 is ENHRY and CDR2 is SYGVKD. The CDR3 spans 15 residues. V dropped 5 bases and J dropped 4; count of bases not matched to a gene: 5. This chain's CDR3 is CAISPGQGRNQPQHF. As DNA, the CDR3 is TGTGCCATCAGTCCGGGACAGGGGAGGAATCAGCCCCAGCATTTT.

This clone has a handful of counts. This chain uses TRBV27 with TRBJ1-3; D gene uncertain. Trimming removed 5 bases at V and 0 bases at J, with 17 bases between. This CDR3 has 17 residues. CDR1 and CDR2 (germline): MNHEY, SMNVEV (reference sequence). The CDR3 spells CASSPLQTGSSGNTIYF. CDR3 nucleotide sequence: TGTGCCAGCAGTCCACTACAAACGGGCAGCTCTGGAAACACCATATATTTT.

The rearrangement uses TRBV27 and TRBJ2-7; TRBD2 matches 9 bases. This CDR3 is 15 amino acids long. Trimming cost V 4 bases and J 2 bases; bases outside gene matches: 6. Per the germline V gene, CDR1 is MNHEY and CDR2 is SMNVEV (reference sequence). CDR3 region: CASSSRTSVPYEQYF. DNA for the CDR3: TGTGCCAGCAGTTCCCGGACTAGCGTCCCCTACGAGCAGTACTTC.

This clone was detected only a few times. This rearrangement joins TRBV6-5 to TRBJ1-5; D not resolved. The CDR3 is made up of 15 amino acids. Germline values: CDR1 MNHEY, CDR2 SVGAGI. Trimming stripped 0 bases from V and 5 bases from J, with 11 bases between. CDR3 protein: CASSYSNSGDQPQHF. CDR3 bases: TGTGCCAGCAGTTACTCGAACTCCGGGGATCAGCCCCAGCATTTT.

The CDR3 DNA reads TGTGCCATCAGTGAGTTGGAGACAGGGATCAATGGCTACACCTTC. Translated: CAISELETGINGYTF. This chain joins TRBV10-3 and TRBJ1-2; 7 nucleotides line up with TRBD1. Losses at the gene ends were 1 base for V and 6 bases for J; bases not matched to a gene: 8. The V gene's germline CDR1 is ENHRY and CDR2 SYGVKD. The CDR3 length is 15 residues.

The V call is TRBV30, the J call TRBJ2-5; 7 bases align to TRBD1. Germline CDR1 GTSNPN, CDR2 SVGIG (reference sequence). CDR3 length: 13 residues. V lost 0 bases to trimming and J lost 5 bases; unmatched junction nucleotides: 3. The CDR3 is CAWSVGTVETQYF. The CDR3 nucleotides read TGTGCCTGGAGTGTAGGGACAGTGGAGACCCAGTACTTC.

The chain employs TRBV5-4 and TRBJ1-2; D perhaps matches TRBD1 (5 bases). The CDR3 length is 12 residues. Germline-derived CDR1 and CDR2 are SGHNT and YYREEE (reference sequence). The V gene lost 3 bases and the J gene lost 8 bases, with 11 bases spanning the gap. CDR3 region: CASSYWGWGYTF. DNA of the CDR3: TGTGCCAGCAGCTACTGGGGCTGGGGCTACACCTTC.

This clone came up a few times. The genes are TRBV19 and TRBJ2-2, with TRBD2 matching 8 bases. The V gene's germline CDR1 is LNHDA and CDR2 SQIVND (reference sequence). The CDR3 is made up of 14 amino acids. V shed 7 bases, J shed 5 bases, and the junction held 6 bases outside the gene matches. The CDR3 is CASKYGRGTGELFF. In nucleotides, the CDR3 is TGTGCCAGTAAATACGGGAGGGGTACCGGGGAGCTGTTTTTT.

The V call is TRBV30, the J call TRBJ2-1; no clear D. CDR1 and CDR2 (germline): GTSNPN, SVGIG (reference sequence). The CDR3 sequence is 11 residues long. V was cut by 0 bases and J by 6 bases, with 3 bases left in between. CDR3 amino acids: CAWSVLNEQFF. DNA of the CDR3: TGTGCCTGGAGTGTACTCAATGAGCAGTTCTTC.

The chain links TRBV6-5 to TRBJ2-7, with TRBD1 as a possible D gene (5 bases). This CDR3 has 13 amino acids. Germline CDR1 reads MNHEY; CDR2 reads SVGAGI. Trimming took 6 bases from V and 4 from J, leaving 13 bases between them. CDR3 nucleotides: TGTGCCAGCAGCCGACAGCAGTTTTACGAGCAGTACTTC. The encoded protein is CASSRQQFYEQYF.

J is TRBJ2-7 and V is TRBV19; 11 bases align to TRBD2. The CDR3 contains 17 residues. V dropped 3 bases and J dropped 0; count of bases not matched to a gene: 7. Germline assignment: CDR1 LNHDA and CDR2 SQIVND (reference sequence). The CDR3 region has the DNA TGTGCCAGTAGTATCCGCGGGACTAGCGGTTTCTCCTACGAGCAGTACTTC. Protein product: CASSIRGTSGFSYEQYF.

This chain uses TRBV19 with TRBJ2-7; possible D gene TRBD2, 6 bases. V was clipped by 9 bases and J by 4 bases, with 13 bases between them. Germline CDR1 is LNHDA and CDR2 is SQIVND (reference sequence). CDR3 length: 12 residues. Written as DNA, the CDR3 is TGTGCCAGCCGGGACTCCTTTTACGAGCAGTACTTC. This translates into CASRDSFYEQYF. The full variable domain, its missing parts supplied by reference TRBV19 and TRBJ2-7, is DGGITQSPKYLFRKEGQNVTLSCEQNLNHDAMYWYRQDPGQGLRLIYYSQIVNDFQKGDIAEGYSVSREKKESFPLTVTSAQKNPTAFYLCASRDSFYEQYFGPGTRLTVT.

This rearrangement joins TRBV19 to TRBJ2-1; D may match TRBD1 or TRBD2 (5 bases each). V lost 3 bases to trimming and J lost 4 bases, with 10 bases between them. CDR3 size: 14 residues. Germline-derived CDR1 and CDR2 are LNHDA and SQIVND (reference sequence). The CDR3 protein is CASSIEGRYNEQFF. CDR3 bases: TGTGCCAGTAGTATTGAGGGGAGATACAATGAGCAGTTCTTC.

The V gene is TRBV28, the J gene TRBJ2-5; TRBD1 is a possible D gene (5 bases). The CDR3 runs 14 residues. V was shortened by 5 bases and J by 4 bases, with 14 bases between the two germline ends. Per the germline V gene, CDR1 is MDHEN and CDR2 is SYDVKM. The CDR3 is CASSGRDSTETQYF. The CDR3 DNA is TGTGCCAGCAGTGGGCGAGACAGTACAGAGACCCAGTACTTC.

The chain carries TRBV30 and TRBJ1-6, with D perhaps matching TRBD1 (5 bases). The CDR3 length is 13 residues. The V and J ends lost 8 bases and 9 bases respectively, with 17 bases between them. Germline V gives CDR1 GTSNPN, CDR2 SVGIG (reference sequence). CDR3 sequence (DNA): TGTGCCGGGGTGCGGTCCACAGGTTCACCCCTCCACTTT. It codes for CAGVRSTGSPLHF.

V and J are TRBV30 and TRBJ1-1, with TRBD1 as a possible D gene (6 bases). The CDR3 spans 14 residues. Germline V gene sequence: CDR1 GTSNPN, CDR2 SVGIG (reference sequence). V was pared by 0 bases and J by 1 base, with 9 bases between. The CDR3 here is CAWSVLGGNTEAFF. CDR3 nucleotide sequence: TGTGCCTGGAGTGTACTAGGGGGGAACACTGAAGCTTTCTTT.

The CDR3 spells CASSMQASYEQYF. In nucleotides, the CDR3 is TGTGCCAGTAGTATGCAGGCATCCTACGAGCAGTACTTC. The gene calls are TRBV19 and TRBJ2-7; D not certain. This CDR3 contains 13 residues. Germline CDR1 is LNHDA and CDR2 is SQIVND (reference sequence). Deletions cut 3 bases from V and 1 base from J, with 7 bases between. Together with reference TRBV19 and TRBJ2-7, the CDR3 gives the full variable domain: DGGITQSPKYLFRKEGQNVTLSCEQNLNHDAMYWYRQDPGQGLRLIYYSQIVNDFQKGDIAEGYSVSREKKESFPLTVTSAQKNPTAFYLCASSMQASYEQYFGPGTRLTVT.

V gene TRBV7-2 combines with J gene TRBJ1-6; 8 positions match TRBD1. J was trimmed by 7 bases and V by 8 bases; bases with no gene match: 13. The V gene's germline CDR1 is SGHTA and CDR2 FQGNSA. This CDR3 region has 16 residues. CDR3 in DNA: TGTGCCAGCCGTAGAATTGGGGACAGGTCCAATTCACCCCTCCACTTT. Translated: CASRRIGDRSNSPLHF.

The rearrangement joins TRBV10-3 to TRBJ2-3; no clear D gene. The V gene lost 8 bases and the J gene lost 5 bases, with 11 bases spanning the gap. CDR1 is ENHRY and CDR2 is SYGVKD in the germline V gene. The CDR3 contains 12 residues. The CDR3 is CAISLRGDTQYF. CDR3 nucleotide sequence: TGTGCCATCTCCTTGAGAGGAGATACGCAGTATTTT.